The present T cell receptor (beta chain) was sequenced within a study of CD8+ T cells in alopecia areata. Extracted from the samples, RNA was reverse transcribed into cDNA to serve as the sequencing template. Generated by immunoSEQ multiplex PCR, the TCRdb table keeps only in-frame clones and is missing some. The profile shows under 300,000 clones, about 60% of them singletons. Trimming took off 2 bases at V and 5 bases at J, with 6 bases between the two ends. Germline loops: CDR1 DFQATT, CDR2 SNEGSKA (reference sequence). This CDR3 comprises 11 residues. The treatment denotes: oral pan-JAK inhibitor, 5-10 mg twice daily. The sorting of PBMCs gave CD4+ and CD8+ T cells.

V and J are TRBV20-1 and TRBJ1-2; no clear D gene. Material: CD4+ T cells sorted from blood, obtained around week 54, from a patient treated with tofacitinib. The sequence was obtained from a human donor with alopecia areata. The CDR3 here is CSARWNYGYTF. Here the CDR3 DNA reads TGCAGTGCTAGATGGAATTATGGCTACACCTTC.